The present TCR beta chain was sequenced within a study of control samples from healthy donors and cancer patients (dated by TCRdb to the early 2020s). The library was obtained by the immunoSEQ multiplex PCR assay. This immuneACCESS table, as held by TCRdb, lists in-frame sequences with V and J called but not all clones. Of the missing ones, under half trace to an unresolved V gene in checked studies; the others have no known cause. For this sample the table gives about 98,000 clones, of which around 90% were detected only once. In total, the top ten clones hold about 2.5% of the sample. This clone was seen only a few times. Which antigen it targets is not known. Base quality data are lacking; no much larger clone is found one base away. Counted from cysteine to phenylalanine, this CDR3 has 17 amino acids. The CDR3 DNA has 51 bases and is translated from base 1. The germline V gene sets CDR1 to LGHNA and CDR2 to YNFKEQ. The V end loses 1 base and the J end loses 2 bases, and a stretch of 18 bases separates them.

The sequence is built from TRBV4-2 and TRBJ2-7; the D gene is perhaps TRBD2, from 6 matching bases. The specimen sequenced was blood. The TCR was taken from a woman aged 18 to 35 in good health. The sequence in DNA is TGTGCCAGCAGCCAAGGGCTGACGGCGGGGAAAACCTACGAGCAGTACTTC. The resulting protein is CASSQGLTAGKTYEQYF.